This T cell receptor (beta chain) derives from a study of CD4 T cells in relation to SARS-CoV-2 and coronaviruses. Study overall: TCR beta CDR3s were sequenced after approximately ten-day antigen culture of PBMCs.

As regards this clone: Antigen specificity is unknown.

CD4+ T cells from unexposed donors were obtained before the COVID-19 pandemic (2011-2018). After ten to eleven days of culture, CD4+ T cells were isolated. Cells permitting, SARS-CoV-2 S/N and four cold-coronavirus spikes were tested on unexposed-donor CD4+ T cells. Generated by immunoSEQ multiplex PCR, the TCRdb table keeps only in-frame clones and is missing some. The repertoire holds 20,000 or so clones, with approximately 81% as singletons. Trimming cost V 7 bases and J 10 bases; bases outside gene matches: 11. The CDR3 runs to 13 residues. CDR1 and CDR2 (germline): ENHRY, SYGVKD. This chain uses TRBV10-3 with TRBJ1-1, with TRBD1 matching over 8 bases. The sequence came from a human donor in good health. Sequencing was carried out using CD4+ T cells from PBMCs, cultured in vitro. CDR3 in DNA: TGTGCCATCAAAGTGGACAGGGCTGGAGCAGCTTTCTTT. This codes for CAIKVDRAGAAFF.